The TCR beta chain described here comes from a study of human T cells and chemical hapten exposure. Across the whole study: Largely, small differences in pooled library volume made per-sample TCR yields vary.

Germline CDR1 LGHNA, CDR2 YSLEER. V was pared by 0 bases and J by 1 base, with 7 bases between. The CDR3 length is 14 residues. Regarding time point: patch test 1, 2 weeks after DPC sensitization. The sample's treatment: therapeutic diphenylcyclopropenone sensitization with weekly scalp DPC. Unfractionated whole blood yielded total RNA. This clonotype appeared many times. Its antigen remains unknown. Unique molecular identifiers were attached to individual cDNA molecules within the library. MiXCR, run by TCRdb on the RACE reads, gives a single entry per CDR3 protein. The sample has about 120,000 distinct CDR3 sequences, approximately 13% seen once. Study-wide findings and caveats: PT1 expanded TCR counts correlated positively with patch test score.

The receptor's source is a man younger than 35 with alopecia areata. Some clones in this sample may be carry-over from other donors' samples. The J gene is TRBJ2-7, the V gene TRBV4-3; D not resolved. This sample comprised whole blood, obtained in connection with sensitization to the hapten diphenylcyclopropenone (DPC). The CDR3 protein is CASSQDLGSYEQYF. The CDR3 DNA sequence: TGCGCCAGCAGCCAAGATCTCGGTTCCTACGAGCAGTACTTC.